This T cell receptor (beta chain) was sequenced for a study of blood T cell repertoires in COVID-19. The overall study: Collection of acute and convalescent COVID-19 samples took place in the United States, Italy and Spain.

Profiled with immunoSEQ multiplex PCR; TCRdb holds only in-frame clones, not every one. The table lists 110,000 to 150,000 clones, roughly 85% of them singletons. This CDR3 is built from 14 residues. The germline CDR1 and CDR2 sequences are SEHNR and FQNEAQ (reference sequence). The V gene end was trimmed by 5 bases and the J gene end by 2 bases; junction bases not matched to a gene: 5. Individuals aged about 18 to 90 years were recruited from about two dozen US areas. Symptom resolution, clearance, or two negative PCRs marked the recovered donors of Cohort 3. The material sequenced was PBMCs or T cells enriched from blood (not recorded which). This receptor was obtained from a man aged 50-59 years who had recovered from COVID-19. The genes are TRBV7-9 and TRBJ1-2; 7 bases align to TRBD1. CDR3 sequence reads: CASSTPGQNYGYTF. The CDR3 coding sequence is TGTGCCAGCAGCACCCCGGGACAGAACTATGGCTACACCTTC.